The 32 T cell receptor beta chains below all came from one sample that was sequenced in a study of CD8+ T cells in alopecia areata. Investigators isolated RNA and reverse transcribed it into cDNA to act as the sequencing template. Assay used: immunoSEQ multiplex PCR; TCRdb lists only in-frame clones, some missing. The sample records 100,000 to 150,000 clones, approximately 53% being singletons. The sequencing here drew on CD4+ T cells sorted from blood, taken at week 0. These receptors were taken from a human donor with alopecia areata.

The chain couples TRBV7-2 to TRBJ2-7; tentative D call: TRBD1 (6 bases). V lost 4 bases and J 2 bases, leaving 15 bases between the germline ends. Germline V lookup: CDR1 SGHTA, CDR2 FQGNSA. This CDR3 has 15 amino acids. The CDR3: CASSSDRYSAYEQYF. In DNA, the CDR3 is TGTGCCAGCAGCTCCGACAGGTATTCGGCCTACGAGCAGTACTTC.

The genes are TRBV5-1 and TRBJ1-2; D is unclear. The CDR3 spans 12 residues. Germline CDR1 is SGHRS and CDR2 is YFSETQ. The V and J ends lost 4 bases and 14 bases respectively, with 18 bases between them. CDR3 in DNA: TGCGCCAGCAGCCCCGGAAATGTCTCCAGGACCTTC. Protein product: CASSPGNVSRTF.

This rearrangement joins TRBV2 to TRBJ2-7; the match to TRBD1 covers 8 bases. Germline V gene lookup returns CDR1 SNHLY and CDR2 FYNNEI. CDR3 size: 14 residues. The junction had 10 bases not matched to a gene; V was cut back by 7 bases and J by 5 bases. The CDR3 protein is CASTFGGQGHEQYF. The CDR3 DNA is TGTGCCAGCACCTTCGGCGGACAGGGTCACGAGCAGTACTTC.

The V gene is TRBV5-4, the J gene TRBJ1-2, with D hard to call. Trimming cost V 1 base and J 8 bases, with 6 bases left between them. This CDR3 spans 11 amino acids. Germline CDR1 is SGHNT and CDR2 is YYREEE (reference sequence). CDR3 in DNA: TGTGCCAGCAGCTTGAACGTGGGCTACACCTTC. It translates to CASSLNVGYTF. The whole variable domain, remainder taken from reference TRBV5-4 and TRBJ1-2, is ETGVTQSPTHLIKTRGQQVTLRCSSQSGHNTVSWYQQALGQGPQFIFQYYREEENGRGNFPPRFSGLQFPNYSSELNVNALELDDSALYLCASSLNVGYTFGSGTRLTVV.

The genes are TRBV15 and TRBJ2-7; 9 bases line up with TRBD2. Germline V gene lookup returns CDR1 LNHNV and CDR2 YYDKDF (reference sequence). The junction had 16 bases not matched to a gene; V was cut back by 2 bases and J by 2 bases. CDR3 length: 19 residues. The CDR3 coding sequence is TGTGCCACCAGCAGACGACGATTCCTGCGGGAGGGTTCAACCTACGAGCAGTACTTC. It yields the protein CATSRRRFLREGSTYEQYF.

This clone was seen more than once but under ten times. This sequence joins TRBV11-3 and TRBJ2-1, with D possibly being TRBD2 (5 bases). Trimming took 2 bases from V and 8 from J, leaving 7 bases between them. The germline V gene encodes CDR1 SGHNT and CDR2 YENEEA. The CDR3 totals 12 residues. The CDR3 spells CASSLSGYEQFF. The CDR3 DNA sequence: TGTGCCAGCAGCTTATCGGGGTATGAGCAGTTCTTC.

This clone was detected only a few times. This chain connects TRBV7-3 to TRBJ2-1, with D uncertain. The germline CDR1 and CDR2 sequences are SGHTA and FQGTGA. The CDR3 covers 18 residues. V gave up 2 bases and J gave up 7 bases, with 24 bases separating them. The CDR3 coding sequence is TGTGCCAGCAGCTTAGCCCGTAGGTCCCCCTCGTCTTCAAATGAGCAGTTCTTC. It encodes CASSLARRSPSSSNEQFF.

V is TRBV28 and J is TRBJ2-7; D not resolved. Trimming left V 4 bases short and J 2 bases short, with 3 bases between. The CDR3 runs 11 residues. Germline V gene sequence: CDR1 MDHEN, CDR2 SYDVKM. The CDR3 protein is CASSSTYEQYF. Written as DNA, the CDR3 is TGTGCCAGCAGTTCAACCTACGAGCAGTACTTC.

J is TRBJ2-7 and V is TRBV28; TRBD1 or TRBD2 may be the D gene (6 bases each). This CDR3 region has 13 residues. V lost 8 bases, J lost 4 bases, and 15 bases lay in between. CDR1 and CDR2 from the germline V gene are MDHEN and SYDVKM. The CDR3 DNA sequence: TGTGCCAGCCGGGGGCCAGGACTTTACGAGCAGTACTTC. It is translated as CASRGPGLYEQYF.

The table lists this clone with a few counts. V gene TRBV14 combines with J gene TRBJ2-5; D might be TRBD1 (6 bases). The CDR3 consists of 13 residues. The V end lost 4 bases, the J end lost 3 bases, and 9 bases lay between the germline ends. CDR1 is SGHDN and CDR2 is FVKESK in the germline V gene. The CDR3 nucleotides read TGTGCCAGCAGCCGAAACAGGGAAGAGACCCAGTACTTC. It codes for CASSRNREETQYF.

This sequence joins TRBV6-6 and TRBJ1-1, with unresolved D. Trimming left V 2 bases short and J 6 bases short, with 13 bases between. The CDR3 is 14 amino acids. Germline V gene sequence: CDR1 MNHNY, CDR2 SVGAGI (reference sequence). The CDR3 coding sequence is TGTGCCAGCAGTTACGGCGGCGTGGACTCTGAAGCTTTCTTT. It codes for CASSYGGVDSEAFF.

V usage is TRBV18 and J usage is TRBJ2-5, with D maybe TRBD2 (5 bases). Trimming removed 3 bases at V and 4 bases at J, with 9 bases between. Germline CDR1 reads KGHSH; CDR2 reads LQKENI. This CDR3 region has 13 residues. The CDR3 DNA reads TGTGCCAGCTCACCGGCGGCGGGAGAGACCCAGTACTTC. Its protein is CASSPAAGETQYF.

The V gene is TRBV2, the J gene TRBJ2-3; 9 bases agree with TRBD2. The CDR3 sequence is 16 residues long. The germline CDR1 and CDR2 sequences are SNHLY and FYNNEI. Germline trimming cut 7 bases from V and 4 bases from J; bases unmatched to any gene: 12. DNA of the CDR3: TGTGCCAGCATCAAGGGTGACAAGCGGGGGGCAGATACGCAGTATTTT. Its translation: CASIKGDKRGADTQYF.

The genes are TRBV4-1 and TRBJ2-1; 8 nucleotides agree with TRBD2. The germline V gene has CDR1 MGHRA and CDR2 YSYEKL. The CDR3 sequence is 17 residues long. J was trimmed by 0 bases and V by 0 bases; bases with no gene match: 4. The CDR3 coding sequence is TGCGCCAGCAGCCAAGATTGGCGGGGGGCCTCCTACAATGAGCAGTTCTTC. It translates to CASSQDWRGASYNEQFF.

This rearrangement joins TRBV2 to TRBJ1-4; D gene unclear. V lost 4 bases to trimming and J lost 8 bases, with 14 bases between them. This CDR3 region has 14 residues. Germline CDR1 is SNHLY and CDR2 is FYNNEI. As DNA, the CDR3 is TGTGCCAGCAGTGGAGGGCGCAGCAGGGAAAAACTGTTTTTT. This gives the protein CASSGGRSREKLFF.

This clone was seen only once. The CDR3 DNA reads as TGTGCCAGCAGCCCCCCGGGAGACCCTAAAGAGACCCAGTACTTC. It is translated as CASSPPGDPKETQYF. The J gene is TRBJ2-5, the V gene TRBV9; D is perhaps TRBD2 (6 bases). The CDR3 contains 15 residues. V lost 4 bases, J lost 3 bases, and 16 bases lay in between. The germline V gene encodes CDR1 SGDLS and CDR2 YYNGEE.

This chain connects TRBV7-6 to TRBJ2-3, with TRBD1 identical over 9 bases. V gave up 3 bases and J gave up 4 bases; unmatched junction bases: 2. The CDR3 is 14 residues long. Per the germline V gene, CDR1 is SGHVS and CDR2 is FNYEAQ. The CDR3 sequence is CASSFRQGADTQYF. The CDR3 coding sequence is TGTGCCAGCAGCTTTCGACAGGGGGCAGATACGCAGTATTTT.

The J gene is TRBJ2-2, the V gene TRBV7-6; D is undetermined. There are 15 residues in the CDR3. Germline V gene lookup returns CDR1 SGHVS and CDR2 FNYEAQ. V gave up 1 base and J gave up 7 bases, with 13 bases separating them. The CDR3 region has the DNA TGTGCCAGCAGCTTAGAGGCTAACCCGGGCGGGGAGCTGTTTTTT. It translates to CASSLEANPGGELFF.

The chain joins TRBV20-1 to TRBJ2-1; D uncertain. The germline gives CDR1 DFQATT, CDR2 SNEGSKA (reference sequence). There are 10 residues in the CDR3. Trimming removed 6 bases from V and 15 bases from J, with 15 bases in between. The CDR3 is CSAQKGLRFF. DNA for the CDR3: TGCAGTGCCCAAAAGGGCTTAAGGTTCTTC.

The chain uses TRBV19 and TRBJ2-1, with 10 nucleotides matching TRBD2. V was clipped by 3 bases and J by 4 bases; unmatched bases: 3. Germline V gene lookup returns CDR1 LNHDA and CDR2 SQIVND (reference sequence). The length of the CDR3 is 15 residues. The CDR3 reads CASSMKRGGYNEQFF. The CDR3 DNA reads TGTGCCAGTAGTATGAAGCGGGGGGGGTACAATGAGCAGTTCTTC.

The table lists this clone with a few counts. The chain couples TRBV29-1 to TRBJ1-4; no definite D call. This CDR3 has 14 amino acids. The germline V and J ends were trimmed by 6 bases and 1 base, with 12 bases remaining between them. CDR1 is SQVTM, CDR2 ANQGSEA, per germline. The chain's CDR3 is CSVRAGGTNEKLFF. CDR3 in DNA: TGCAGCGTGAGGGCAGGAGGAACTAATGAAAAACTGTTTTTT.

V usage is TRBV6-5 and J usage is TRBJ2-3; TRBD1 might be the D (6 bases). This CDR3 spans 13 amino acids. The V end lost 8 bases, the J end lost 4 bases, and 13 bases lay between the germline ends. Germline V gives CDR1 MNHEY, CDR2 SVGAGI. This CDR3 reads CASRTGWPDTQYF. The CDR3 DNA reads TGTGCCAGCCGTACAGGGTGGCCAGATACGCAGTATTTT.

This clone has only a few counts. The chain is built from TRBV28 and TRBJ2-4; 7 nucleotides agree with TRBD2. After removal of 5 bases from V and 1 base from J, the junction contained 20 bases not matched to a gene. CDR1 is MDHEN, CDR2 SYDVKM, per germline. The CDR3 has 20 residues. The CDR3 reads CASSTRFEAGRETAKNIQYF. The CDR3 nucleotides are TGTGCCAGCAGTACACGTTTCGAGGCAGGGAGGGAGACGGCCAAAAACATTCAGTACTTC. Together with reference TRBV28 and TRBJ2-4, the CDR3 gives the full variable domain: DVKVTQSSRYLVKRTGEKVFLECVQDMDHENMFWYRQDPGLGLRLIYFSYDVKMKEKGDIPEGYSVSREKKERFSLILESASTNQTSMYLCASSTRFEAGRETAKNIQYFGAGTRLSVL.

The chain combines TRBV5-1 with TRBJ2-7, with 9 bases lining up with TRBD1. This CDR3 comprises 13 residues. The germline V gene encodes CDR1 SGHRS and CDR2 YFSETQ. The junction had 5 bases not matched to a gene; V was cut back by 4 bases and J by 6 bases. CDR3 protein: CASSGGQGVEQYF. The CDR3 coding sequence is TGCGCCAGCAGCGGGGGACAGGGTGTCGAGCAGTACTTC. The full variable domain, rest sourced from reference TRBV5-1 and TRBJ2-7, is KAGVTQTPRYLIKTRGQQVTLSCSPISGHRSVSWYQQTPGQGLQFLFEYFSETQRNKGNFPGRFSGRQFSNSRSEMNVSTLELGDSALYLCASSGGQGVEQYFGPGTRLTVT.

In DNA, the CDR3 is TGTGCCAGCAGCTTAGATAGGCACCGGAGCTCCTACGAGCAGTACTTC. Translation gives CASSLDRHRSSYEQYF. This chain joins TRBV7-2 and TRBJ2-7; unclear D gene. The CDR3 is 16 residues long. V gave up 1 base and J gave up 0 bases, with 13 bases separating them. Per germline, CDR1 SGHTA and CDR2 FQGNSA.

The V and J genes are TRBV23-1 and TRBJ2-2, with unresolved D. TRBV23-1 is noted as an ORF with a role that remains uncertain. V was trimmed by 1 base and J by 0 bases, leaving 12 bases between them. The CDR3 loop spans 17 amino acids. This chain's CDR3 is CASSQCDRLANTGELFF. The DNA of the CDR3 is TGCGCCAGCAGTCAATGTGACCGGCTAGCGAACACCGGGGAGCTGTTTTTT.

This clone was counted a few times. The chain employs TRBV2 and TRBJ2-7, with 10 positions matching TRBD1. The J segment lost 6 bases and the V segment lost 2 bases, leaving 7 bases of the junction unmatched. In germline, CDR1 is SNHLY, CDR2 FYNNEI. The length of the CDR3 is 15 residues. CDR3 sequence (DNA): TGTGCCAGCAGTGAACGGACAGGGGGATGGGGCGAGCAGTACTTC. Protein product: CASSERTGGWGEQYF. Looking up the rest from reference TRBV2 and TRBJ2-7 gives the full variable domain: EPEVTQTPSHQVTQMGQEVILRCVPISNHLYFYWYRQILGQKVEFLVSFYNNEISEKSEIFDDQFSVERPDGSNFTLKIRSTKLEDSAMYFCASSERTGGWGEQYFGPGTRLTVT.

This clone was detected a few times. The chain joins TRBV9 to TRBJ2-5; TRBD2 matches 10 bases. Germline CDR1 is SGDLS and CDR2 is YYNGEE. V gave up 0 bases and J gave up 5 bases; unmatched junction bases: 7. The CDR3 is made up of 16 amino acids. The CDR3 bases are TGTGCCAGCAGCGTAGGTAGCGGGGGGACGTCGGAGACCCAGTACTTC. Translating gives CASSVGSGGTSETQYF.

The chain carries TRBV5-1 and TRBJ2-7; D is unresolved. This CDR3 region has 12 residues. V gave up 5 bases and J gave up 2 bases, with 8 bases separating them. CDR1 and CDR2 from the germline V gene are SGHRS and YFSETQ. Here the CDR3 reads CASSQDTYEQYF. DNA for the CDR3: TGCGCCAGCAGTCAAGATACCTACGAGCAGTACTTC.

Concerning this clone: Within the sample, other DNA sequences also encode this same CDR3. The rearrangement links TRBV30 to TRBJ2-3, with a weak D call TRBD2 (5 bases). The V end was cut by 0 bases, the J end by 1 base, with 8 bases between. The CDR3 covers 14 residues. The germline gives CDR1 GTSNPN, CDR2 SVGIG (reference sequence). In nucleotides, the CDR3 is TGTGCCTGGAGTGTACGAGCGGGCACAGATACGCAGTATTTT. Translation: CAWSVRAGTDTQYF. The whole variable domain, filled in from reference TRBV30 and TRBJ2-3, reads SQTIHQWPATLVQPVGSPLSLECTVEGTSNPNLYWYRQAAGRGLQLLFYSVGIGQISSEVPQNLSASRPQDRQFILSSKKLLLSDSGFYLCAWSVRAGTDTQYFGPGTRLTVL.

This clone was seen a few times. This rearrangement joins TRBV6-4 to TRBJ2-1; 7 bases align to TRBD2. With 3 bases clipped from V and 9 bases from J, the junction kept 8 bases outside the gene matches. Looked up from germline, CDR1 is MRHNA and CDR2 is SNTAGT. This CDR3 has 14 residues. CDR3 sequence (DNA): TGTGCCAGCAGTGAACAGAGCGGGAATGGTGAGCAGTTCTTC. Protein product: CASSEQSGNGEQFF.

The sample holds a few counts of this clone. The rearrangement links TRBV4-3 to TRBJ2-6; possibly TRBD1 or TRBD2 for D (5 bases each). Deletions cut 4 bases from V and 4 bases from J, with 8 bases between. Germline CDR1 and CDR2: LGHNA and YSLEER. The CDR3 consists of 14 residues. CDR3 bases: TGCGCCAGCAGCCCCGGGGACGGGGCCAACGTCCTGACTTTC. This encodes CASSPGDGANVLTF.